These 9 T cell receptor beta chains were all obtained from the same sample, sequenced in a study of tumor-infiltrating lymphocytes in primary liver carcinoma. Joint extraction of RNA and DNA used 20-30 mg of bulk tissue that was unsorted. Total RNA amounting to 500 ng was the source from which TCR beta cDNA was made with a constant-region primer. Three-round nested multiplex PCR performed with slightly modified ARM-PCR produced the TCR beta libraries. TRBV1-TRBV30 forward primers paired with a C-beta reverse primer drove the first two PCR rounds, approximately 11 cycles each. One entry per CDR3 protein, called by TCRdb with MiXCR from the multiplex PCR reads. The sample has some 20,000 distinct CDR3 sequences, around 79% seen once. Sequencing was performed on liver tumor tissue from sampling region 4. Subset given: tumor region T4, right-lateral pole. The receptor source for this set is a young woman with primary liver carcinoma and hepatitis B virus infection.

This chain joins TRBV4-3 and TRBJ2-1; TRBD2 agrees at 9 bases. This CDR3 is 16 amino acids long. Germline V gene data show CDR1 as LGHNA and CDR2 as YSLEER. With V trimmed by 7 bases and J by 10 bases, 17 bases remained unmatched. CDR3 sequence reads: CASKQNVAGARDEQFF. Written as DNA, the CDR3 is TGCGCCAGCAAGCAAAACGTAGCGGGAGCCAGAGACGAGCAGTTCTTC.

In regard to this clonotype: The CDR3 carries no conserved terminal phenylalanine or tryptophan, so it likely arises from a read error. The chain uses TRBV4-3 and TRBJ2-1, with TRBD2 as a possible D gene (6 bases). CDR1 and CDR2 from the germline V gene are LGHNA and YSLEER. This CDR3 spans 16 amino acids. Trimming cost V 1 base and J 0 bases, with 10 bases left between them. The CDR3 here is CASSQVAGSSYNEQFY. CDR3 bases: TGCGCCAGCAGCCAAGTTGCGGGAAGCTCCTACAATGAGCAGTTCTAT.

For this clonotype: One junction end disagrees with the germline gene, perhaps due to a read error. The J gene is TRBJ2-3, the V gene TRBV11-2; a possible D gene is TRBD2 (5 bases). The CDR3 has 13 residues. The V gene's germline CDR1 is SGHAT and CDR2 FQNNGV. This CDR3 is CASSLRWGDTQYF. CDR3 sequence (DNA): TGTGCAAGTAGCCTACGGTGGGGAGATACTCAGTATTTT.

This clonotype was counted between two and nine times. A junction end diverges from the germline sequence, so it may reflect a read error. The chain is built from TRBV4-2 and TRBJ1-2; a possible D gene is TRBD1 (5 bases). The germline V gene has CDR1 LGHNA and CDR2 YNFKEQ. CDR3 length: 12 residues. The CDR3 DNA reads TGTGCCAGCAGCCCGGGACGCTATAGCTACACCTTC. Residues: CASSPGRYSYTF.

About this clonotype: A read error is likely, as this CDR3 ends without the conserved phenylalanine or tryptophan. The chain combines TRBV5-6 with TRBJ2-7, with 8 positions matching TRBD1. Germline V CDR1 and CDR2: SGHDT, YYEEEE. The CDR3 runs to 13 residues. The DNA of the CDR3 is TGTGCCAGTAGCTTACGGACAGGGCTATCACAGTACTCC. Translating gives CASSLRTGLSQYS.

This clonotype was counted a single time. The conserved closing phenylalanine or tryptophan is absent in this CDR3, likely reflecting a read error. The chain couples TRBV6-1 to TRBJ2-2; D is perhaps TRBD1 or TRBD2 (6 bases each). Germline lookup yields CDR1 MNHNS and CDR2 SASEGT. This CDR3 is 19 amino acids long. The CDR3 sequence: CASSETLPGGAPNTGKLFS. CDR3 nucleotide sequence: TGTGCCAGCAGTGAAACCCTTCCCGGGGGCGCCCCGAACACCGGGAAGCTGTTTTCT.

The rearrangement uses TRBV12-3 or TRBV12-4 and TRBJ2-5; tentatively, D is TRBD2 (6 bases). This CDR3 has 15 residues. V was pared by 6 bases and J by 12 bases, with 26 bases between. The CDR3 reads CASSTYPGSDDTEYF. Written as DNA, the CDR3 is TGTGCCAGCAGCACCTACCCCGGGAGCGATGATACCGAGTACTTC.

In regard to this clonotype: One end of the junction is discordant with germline, which a read error may explain. The chain employs TRBV28 and TRBJ2-3, with TRBD2 matching over 13 bases. Germline-derived CDR1 and CDR2 are MDHEN and SYDVKM. The CDR3 has 17 amino acids. The CDR3 nucleotides read TGTGCCAGTAGTCACGAGACTAGCGGGAGGAGCACAGATGCGCAGTATTTT. Amino acid sequence: CASSHETSGRSTDAQYF. Based on the CDR3 plus reference TRBV28 and TRBJ2-3, the full variable domain is DVKVTQSSRYLVKRTGEKVFLECVQDMDHENMFWYRQDPGLGLRLIYFSYDVKMKEKGDIPEGYSVSREKKERFSLILESASTNQTSMYLCASSHETSGRSTDAQYFGPGTRLTVL.

Worth noting for this clonotype: Since the CDR3 does not end with the conserved phenylalanine or tryptophan, this likely comes from a read error. The chain links TRBV4-1 to TRBJ2-2; a possible D gene is TRBD2 (5 bases). The CDR3 consists of 18 residues. Germline loops: CDR1 MGHRA, CDR2 YSYEKL. CDR3 sequence (DNA): TGCGCCAGCAGCCTGACCAAGAAATGGACGTCGAGCACCGGGGTGCTGTTTCTT. Translation: CASSLTKKWTSSTGVLFL.